The 7 T cell receptor beta chains below come from one sample, sequenced in a study of response to subunit inactivated influenza vaccine. TCRdb passed the RT-PCR reads through MiXCR, listing each CDR3 protein once. The sample yields 180,000 or so distinct CDR3 sequences, about 12% seen once. The same data also contributed to another study, on T cells expressing NK-cell markers. As reported in that work: In generating TCR beta cDNA, 5'RACE template switching with UMIs was used.

The sample in question was CD8+ T cells sorted from PBMCs, obtained roughly 12 days after vaccination. The receptors come from a man in his fifties who received an inactivated influenza vaccine.

CDR3 region: CASSLFSGNEQFF. CDR3 sequence (DNA): TGTGCCAGCAGCCTTTTTTCTGGGAATGAGCAGTTCTTC. The rearrangement uses TRBV7-2 and TRBJ2-1; D remains ambiguous. CDR3 length: 13 amino acids. V gave up 5 bases and J gave up 7 bases, with 12 bases separating them. Germline CDR1 SGHTA, CDR2 FQGNSA.

This clonotype was counted between two and nine times. The V gene is TRBV9, the J gene TRBJ1-1, with a tentative D call TRBD1 (6 bases). The CDR3 sequence is 15 residues long. The V gene's germline CDR1 is SGDLS and CDR2 YYNGEE. Trimming took 0 bases from V and 3 from J, leaving 12 bases between them. The CDR3 here is CASSVVATGYTEAFF. The CDR3 region has the DNA TGTGCCAGCAGCGTAGTTGCCACAGGGTACACTGAAGCTTTCTTT.

This clonotype was detected a few times. Relative to the germline gene, one junction end is altered; a read error may explain this. The chain recombines TRBV9 with TRBJ2-1; 7 nucleotides line up with TRBD1. The CDR3 loop spans 17 amino acids. Germline V gene lookup returns CDR1 SGDLS and CDR2 YYNGEE. CDR3 nucleotides: TGTGCCAGCAGCGTAGGGGTTGAAGGGACAGCCACCTCTCTACCGCTCTTC. Translating gives CASSVGVEGTATSLPLF.

This clonotype occurred a few times. The chain links TRBV9 to TRBJ2-7, with a possible D match to TRBD1 (6 bases). CDR3 length: 13 amino acids. Germline CDR1 SGDLS, CDR2 YYNGEE. V was cut by 4 bases and J by 0 bases, with 8 bases left in between. The CDR3: CASSRDISYEQYF. DNA for the CDR3: TGTGCCAGCAGCCGGGACATCTCCTACGAGCAGTACTTC.

This chain uses TRBV19 with TRBJ2-1; D gene uncertain. V was trimmed by 0 bases and J by 4 bases, leaving 10 bases between them. The CDR3 consists of 15 residues. From germline, CDR1 is LNHDA and CDR2 SQIVND (reference sequence). This CDR3 is CASSIDDPRYNEQFF. CDR3 DNA sequence: TGTGCCAGTAGTATAGATGACCCCAGATACAATGAGCAGTTCTTC.

This clonotype was seen a few times. The CDR3 region has the DNA TGTGCGGAGGAGACAGATACGCAGTATTTT. Translated, it gives CAEETDTQYF. V and J are TRBV7-9 and TRBJ2-3; a weak D match, TRBD2 (5 bases). The CDR3 is made up of 10 amino acids. The germline V gene has CDR1 SEHNR and CDR2 FQNEAQ (reference sequence).

The sample holds a few counts of this clonotype. For the CDR3, the DNA is TGTGCTAGTGGTTTGGTACAATGCCACTACGAGCAGTACTTC. Translation gives CASGLVQCHYEQYF. This chain uses TRBV12-5 with TRBJ2-7, with no clear D. There are 14 residues in the CDR3. The germline V gene has CDR1 LGHNT and CDR2 FRNRAP. Trimming pared 0 bases from V and 3 bases from J, leaving 9 bases between.